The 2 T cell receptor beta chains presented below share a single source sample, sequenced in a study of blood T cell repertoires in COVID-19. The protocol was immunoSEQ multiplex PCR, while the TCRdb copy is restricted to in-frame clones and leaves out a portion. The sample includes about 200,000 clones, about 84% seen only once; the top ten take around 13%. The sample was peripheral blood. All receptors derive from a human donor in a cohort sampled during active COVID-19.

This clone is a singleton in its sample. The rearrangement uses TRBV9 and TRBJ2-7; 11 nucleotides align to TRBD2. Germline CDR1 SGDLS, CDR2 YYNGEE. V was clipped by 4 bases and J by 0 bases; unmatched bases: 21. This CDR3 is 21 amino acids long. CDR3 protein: CASSNPMRGEVAGGPSYEQYF. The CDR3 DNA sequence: TGTGCCAGCAGCAACCCCATGAGAGGGGAAGTAGCGGGAGGGCCCTCCTACGAGCAGTACTTC. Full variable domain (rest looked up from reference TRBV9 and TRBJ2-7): DSGVTQTPKHLITATGQRVTLRCSPRSGDLSVYWYQQSLDQGLQFLIQYYNGEERAKGNILERFSAQQFPDLHSELNLSSLELGDSALYFCASSNPMRGEVAGGPSYEQYFGPGTRLTVT.

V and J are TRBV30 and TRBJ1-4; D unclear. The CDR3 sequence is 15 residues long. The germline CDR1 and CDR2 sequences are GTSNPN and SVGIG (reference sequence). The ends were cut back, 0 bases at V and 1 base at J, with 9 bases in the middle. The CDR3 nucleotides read TGTGCCTGGAGTGTGTACACTAAAACTAATGAAAAACTGTTTTTT. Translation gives CAWSVYTKTNEKLFF.